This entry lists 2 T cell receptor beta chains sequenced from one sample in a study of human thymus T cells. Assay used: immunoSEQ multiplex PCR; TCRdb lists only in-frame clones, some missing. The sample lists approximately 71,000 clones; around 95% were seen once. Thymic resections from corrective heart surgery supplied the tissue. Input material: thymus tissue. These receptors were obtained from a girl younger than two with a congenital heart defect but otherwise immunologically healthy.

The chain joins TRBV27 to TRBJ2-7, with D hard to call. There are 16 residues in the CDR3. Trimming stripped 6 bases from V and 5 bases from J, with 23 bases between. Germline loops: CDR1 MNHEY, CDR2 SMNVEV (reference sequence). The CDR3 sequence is CASRQKGRSIQDEQYF. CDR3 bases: TGTGCCAGCAGGCAAAAGGGCAGGTCCATTCAGGACGAGCAGTACTTC.

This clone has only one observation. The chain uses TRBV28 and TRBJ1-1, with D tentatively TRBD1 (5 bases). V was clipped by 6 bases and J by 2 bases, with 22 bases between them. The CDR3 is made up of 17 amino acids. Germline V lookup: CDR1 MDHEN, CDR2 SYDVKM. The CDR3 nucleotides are TGTGCCAGCAGACAACCGGACATGTTGGACGTTAACACTGAAGCTTTCTTT. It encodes CASRQPDMLDVNTEAFF. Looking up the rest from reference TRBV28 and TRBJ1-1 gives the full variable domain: DVKVTQSSRYLVKRTGEKVFLECVQDMDHENMFWYRQDPGLGLRLIYFSYDVKMKEKGDIPEGYSVSREKKERFSLILESASTNQTSMYLCASRQPDMLDVNTEAFFGQGTRLTVV.